The 7 T cell receptor beta chains reported below all come from one sample, sequenced in a study of blood T cell repertoires in COVID-19. TCRdb's copy holds only in-frame clones and misses some; the assay was immunoSEQ multiplex PCR. The data show a few hundred thousand clones, 85% to 90% seen once. Sequenced sample: PBMCs or T cells enriched from blood (not recorded which). These receptors all come from a man between 18 and 35 years old who had recovered from COVID-19.

The chain has TRBV5-6 and TRBJ2-2; 7 bases map to TRBD2. V trimming: 1 base; J trimming: 7 bases; junction bases outside the gene matches: 10. Germline V CDR1 and CDR2: SGHDT, YYEEEE. CDR3 length: 16 amino acids. The CDR3 nucleotides read TGTGCCAGCAGCTTGAGCGGGGCTGGCCCGGTCGGGGAGCTGTTTTTT. Its translation is CASSLSGAGPVGELFF.

The chain combines TRBV10-3 with TRBJ2-2, with 8 bases fitting TRBD1. J gave up 2 bases and V 1 base, and 6 bases lay outside the gene matches. Germline V lookup: CDR1 ENHRY, CDR2 SYGVKD. This CDR3 is 17 amino acids long. The CDR3 DNA is TGTGCCATCAGTGAGTGGCACAGGGGGAGCAACACCGGGGAGCTGTTTTTT. Encoded protein: CAISEWHRGSNTGELFF.

Notes on this clone: This same CDR3 is encoded by further DNA sequences in the sample. This chain uses TRBV15 with TRBJ2-7; D might be TRBD1 (6 bases). Trimming left V 0 bases short and J 2 bases short, with 8 bases between. Germline CDR1 and CDR2: LNHNV and YYDKDF (reference sequence). The CDR3 runs 14 residues. The CDR3 protein is CATSRDRGPYEQYF. The CDR3 DNA sequence: TGTGCCACCAGCAGAGACAGGGGTCCCTACGAGCAGTACTTC.

This chain links TRBV27 with TRBJ1-4; D gene uncertain. Trimming removed 5 bases at V and 7 bases at J, with 17 bases between. Germline lookup yields CDR1 MNHEY and CDR2 SMNVEV (reference sequence). The CDR3 runs 15 residues. CDR3 sequence (DNA): TGTGCCAGCAGTCTAACTGACCCGAGGCCTGAAAAACTGTTTTTT. The encoded protein is CASSLTDPRPEKLFF. The complete variable domain, with remaining parts taken from reference TRBV27 and TRBJ1-4, reads EAQVTQNPRYLITVTGKKLTVTCSQNMNHEYMSWYRQDPGLGLRQIYYSMNVEVTDKGDVPEGYKVSRKEKRNFPLILESPSPNQTSLYFCASSLTDPRPEKLFFGSGTQLSVL.

V and J are TRBV30 and TRBJ2-7; no clear D gene. V lost 3 bases to trimming and J lost 0 bases, with 18 bases between them. The CDR3 runs 16 residues. CDR1 GTSNPN and CDR2 SVGIG come from the germline V gene (reference sequence). The CDR3 region is CAWSATQRGRSYEQYF. CDR3 in DNA: TGTGCCTGGAGCGCTACTCAGAGAGGCCGCTCCTACGAGCAGTACTTC.

The V and J genes are TRBV23-1 and TRBJ1-3; D gene unclear. TRBV23-1 is noted as an ORF with a role that remains uncertain. The V end lost 6 bases, the J end lost 3 bases, and 24 bases lay between the germline ends. This CDR3 is 18 amino acids long. As DNA, the CDR3 is TGCGCCAGCAGGCCCCGGGGAGGCGGGCCCCGCGTTGGAAACACCATATATTTT. The encoded protein is CASRPRGGGPRVGNTIYF.

This sequence joins TRBV6-1 and TRBJ2-7; maybe TRBD1 (6 bases). Trimming shortened V by 2 bases and J by 3 bases, and 17 bases separated the two germline ends. Germline CDR1 MNHNS, CDR2 SASEGT. This CDR3 is 16 amino acids long. In nucleotides, the CDR3 is TGTGCCAGCAGTGAACTTTCCTGGACAGCCAGCTACGAGCAGTACTTC. It specifies CASSELSWTASYEQYF.